The subject of this entry is one TCR beta chain. The antigen it binds to is not known. Base qualities are not provided; no much larger clone lies one nucleotide away. The CDR3 runs 15 residues from the cysteine to the phenylalanine. Only the CDR3 part of the read is kept: 45 bases, read in frame from the first base. Taken from the germline V gene, the CDR1 and CDR2 loops are KGHSH and LQKENI. The trim is 8 bases for V and 0 bases for J, with a gap of 14 bases between the germline ends. At diagnosis, peripheral blood, uninvolved tumor-adjacent lung and tumor were collected and stored as a combination of fresh-frozen and FFPE material. For TCR repertoire profiling, blood samples were analyzed in the form of peripheral blood mononuclear cells. The data were obtained in a study of T cells in localized non-small cell lung cancer (dated by TCRdb to the early 2020s). For the wider study: Comparing tumors with uninvolved tumor-adjacent lungs, the study looked at the T cell repertoires of fewer than 250 patients with early-stage NSCLC. The cohort consisted of 236 treatment-naive NSCLC patients whose localized lung tumors had been resected. NSCLC patients had a mean age of roughly 64 years, and around 130 were male and around 99 female.

The immunoSEQ Assay was used to sequence TCR beta CDR3 regions from DNA. The paper's processing steps were these. To compute T cell density, TCR beta template counts were normalized to usable DNA, which was estimated by amplifying housekeeping genes. Richness was estimated using the preseqR package, with extrapolation to 400,000 templates for PBMC samples and to 120,000 templates for tissue samples. Clonality was defined as one minus Pielou's evenness. Tissue-enriched TCRs were identified through differential abundance testing performed on productive amino-acid clonotypes, with a minimum total count of 5 and an alpha of 0.1. The Jaccard Index and the Morisita Overlap Index were used to measure how much the repertoires overlapped between compartments. GLIPH grouped TCR beta CDR3s together with public tetramer-defined viral CDR3s, and a viral motif had to include at least three viral sequences and show V-gene enrichment. TCRdb stores this immuneACCESS table with in-frame sequences only. Part of the clones is absent; in the studies checked, under half of the shortfall reflects unresolved V genes, and no reason is known for the rest. V, J and clone size are taken as reported in that table, and D and trimming were inferred from the DNA itself. The sample table records under 50,000 clones; around 83% of these occur just once. The ten largest clonotypes hold over 2% of the sample.

General findings and caveats noted by the study authors: Because of the exploratory design, TCR variables were selected using unadjusted p-values without false-discovery rate correction. Higher T cell density in blood was associated with longer overall survival, whereas higher clonality in adjacent lung was associated with shorter survival. A median of 57 of the top 100 tumor clones turned up in the paired uninvolved adjacent lung, and fewer than 35 of those clones also ranked among the top 100 of that same adjacent lung. Multi-region tumor sequencing was not performed, so intratumor heterogeneity could not be excluded. Uninvolved tumor-adjacent lung showed the highest T cell clonality, higher than tumor, which suggests more focused antigenic responses in the uninvolved tumor-adjacent lung.

Here the chain combines TRBV18 and TRBJ1-3; matching of 6 bases hints at TRBD1 as the D gene. The sample consisted of PBMCs, taken before any cancer treatment. This clonotype originated in a man aged 35 to 70 with stage II lung adenocarcinoma. This receptor has the CDR3 CASTSGVASGNTIYF. The DNA sequence is TGTGCCAGCACCTCAGGGGTTGCCTCTGGAAACACCATATATTTT.